This TCR beta chain was identified during a study of blood T cell repertoires in COVID-19. Overall study context: Specimens from acute and convalescent COVID-19 originated in the United States, Italy and Spain. T cells, B-cell-depleted T cells, or PBMCs supplied cDNA or gDNA.

Repertoires were generated with immunoSEQ multiplex PCR, while TCRdb's copy carries only in-frame clones and drops some. The table shows 200,000 to 300,000 clones, with around 87% occurring only once. The germline gives CDR1 MNHEY, CDR2 SMNVEV (reference sequence). V gave up 1 base and J gave up 5 bases, with 11 bases separating them. The CDR3 extends over 14 amino acids. Sequencing was done on a sample of peripheral blood. The rearrangement uses TRBV27 and TRBJ2-5; D possibly corresponds to TRBD2 (5 bases). The receptor was isolated from a woman in her forties or fifties with acute or convalescent COVID-19. The CDR3 reads CASSLWLASETQYF. In nucleotides, the CDR3 is TGTGCCAGCAGTTTATGGCTAGCTTCGGAGACCCAGTACTTC.